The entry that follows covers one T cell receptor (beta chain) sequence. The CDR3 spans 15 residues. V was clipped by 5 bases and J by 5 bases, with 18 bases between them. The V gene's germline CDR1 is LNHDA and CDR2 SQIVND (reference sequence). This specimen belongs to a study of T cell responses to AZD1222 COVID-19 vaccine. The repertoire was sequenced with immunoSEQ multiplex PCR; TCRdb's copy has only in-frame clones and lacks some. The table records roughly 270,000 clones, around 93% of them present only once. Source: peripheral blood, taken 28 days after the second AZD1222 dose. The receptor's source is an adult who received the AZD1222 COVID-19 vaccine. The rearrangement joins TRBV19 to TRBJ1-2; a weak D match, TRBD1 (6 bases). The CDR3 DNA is TGTGCCAGTAGTCCACGCCTGGGGGGCGGTTATGGCTACACCTTC. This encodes CASSPRLGGGYGYTF.